A selection of T cell receptor beta chains follows, all from one sample in a study of shared clonotypes between healthy human individuals. The assay was immunoSEQ multiplex PCR, and TCRdb's table has in-frame clones only and misses some. The table lists approximately 2.3 million clones, about 92% of them singletons. Sequenced material: naive CD4+ T cells from PBMCs. Receptor source: a man between 18 and 35 years old in good health. Some clones in this sample may be carry-over from other donors' samples. Both conserved end residues are part of each CDR3. Fields, in order: clone size, V gene, D gene, J gene, CDR3 DNA, CDR3 protein. D genes are given only for firm matches. Part of the rows lack a size; the others show once, few, many or a class for expanded clones.

>-|TRBV5-5|-|TRBJ2-2
TGTGCCAGCAGCTTGTGGGGGGCTGGCACCGGGGAGCTGTTTTTT
CASSLWGAGTGELFF
>-|TRBV7-3|-|TRBJ1-5
TGTGCCAGCAGCTCGATGGTCAATCAGCCCCAGCATTTT
CASSSMVNQPQHF
>-|TRBV28|-|TRBJ2-4
TGTGCCAGCAGTTGGGCGGGGGCGCGGTATCAGTACTTC
CASSWAGARYQYF
>-|TRBV18|-|TRBJ2-7
TGTGCCAGCTTAGCGACTGGGGACGAGCAGTACTTC
CASLATGDEQYF
>-|TRBV28|-|TRBJ1-3
TGTGCCAGCAGTCTCCAGTTCTCTGGAAACACCATATATTTT
CASSLQFSGNTIYF
>-|TRBV4-1|-|TRBJ1-4
TGCGCCAGCAGCCAAGCCCGCAGAGCAACTAATGAAAAACTGTTTTTT
CASSQARRATNEKLFF
>-|TRBV6-5|-|TRBJ1-4
TGTGCCAGCAGTTACTTAGGAGCGGGAAAACTGTTTTTT
CASSYLGAGKLFF
>-|TRBV19|-|TRBJ1-4
TGTGCCAGTAGTACACGACATGTCGGGGCGGGAACTAATGAAAAACTGTTTTTT
CASSTRHVGAGTNEKLFF
>-|TRBV5-6|-|TRBJ2-7
TGTGCCAGCAGCCGTAATTTAGACCCGGGCTACGAGCAGTACTTC
CASSRNLDPGYEQYF
>-|TRBV18|-|TRBJ2-3
TGTGCCAGCTCACCTCTGGCCACAGATACGCAGTATTTT
CASSPLATDTQYF
>-|TRBV7-3|-|TRBJ1-4
TGTGCCAGCGGGGCAACTAATGAAAAACTGTTTTTT
CASGATNEKLFF
>-|TRBV6-1|TRBD1|TRBJ2-6
TGTGCCAGCAGTGAGAGACAGGGGGCAGGGTCTGGGGCCAACGTCCTGACTTTC
CASSERQGAGSGANVLTF
>-|TRBV5-1|-|TRBJ2-2
TGCGCCAGCAGCCCCGACGCGGGGGCCACGAACACCGGGGAGCTGTTTTTT
CASSPDAGATNTGELFF
>-|TRBV5-1|TRBD1|TRBJ2-3
TGCGCCAGCAGCTTAGGGGACAGTAGCACAGATACGCAGTATTTT
CASSLGDSSTDTQYF
>few|TRBV10-3|-|TRBJ1-5
TGTGCCATCAGCTCGGATTTAACAGGATTTCGGCCCCAGCATTTT
CAISSDLTGFRPQHF
>-|TRBV28|-|TRBJ2-5
TGTGCCAGCAGAACCACAGAGACCCAGTACTTC
CASRTTETQYF
>-|TRBV21-1|-|TRBJ1-4
TGTGCCAGCAGCAAGTCGCGGCTTGCAACTAATGAAAAACTGTTTTTT
CASSKSRLATNEKLFF
>-|TRBV10-3|-|TRBJ2-7
TGTGCCATCAGTACCCCACAGACTAGTAAGCAGTACTTC
CAISTPQTSKQYF
>-|TRBV14|-|TRBJ1-3
TGTGCCAGCAGCCCACCCTCTGGAAACACCATATATTTT
CASSPPSGNTIYF
>-|TRBV2|-|TRBJ1-5
TGTGCCAGCAGTGCGGACAGCCTCGACAGGCAGCCCCAGCATTTT
CASSADSLDRQPQHF
>-|TRBV28|-|TRBJ1-2
TGTGCCAGCAGCCCCGACAGAATTAACTATGGCTACACCTTC
CASSPDRINYGYTF
>-|TRBV29-1|-|TRBJ1-5
TGCAGCGTTGTGTCCAGCTCTGGTGGGCCCCAGCATTTT
CSVVSSSGGPQHF
>-|TRBV11-1|TRBD2|TRBJ2-5
TGTGCCAGCAGCTCAGCTGCGGGAGAGGCGGCCCAGTACTTC
CASSSAAGEAAQYF
>-|TRBV7-9|TRBD2|TRBJ2-1
TGTGCCAGCAGCATTGGGACTAGCGGGAGGAGAAATGAGCAGTTCTTC
CASSIGTSGRRNEQFF
>-|TRBV7-9|TRBD1|TRBJ1-3
TGTGCCAGCAGCGGGACAGTCTCTGGAAACACCATATATTTT
CASSGTVSGNTIYF
>-|TRBV18|-|TRBJ2-5
TGTGCCAGCTCACCAAGAGGCGAGACCCAGTACTTC
CASSPRGETQYF
>-|TRBV5-6|-|TRBJ1-4
TGTGCCAGCAGTCTGGCAGGGTCGGGTGAAAAACTGTTTTTT
CASSLAGSGEKLFF
>-|TRBV4-3|-|TRBJ2-7
TGCGCCAGCAGCCAAGATCGGAACGGACGCTACGAGCAGTACTTC
CASSQDRNGRYEQYF
>once|TRBV7-6|-|TRBJ2-3
TGTGCCAGCAGCTTAGGCAGGGCAGATACGCAGTATTTT
CASSLGRADTQYF
>-|TRBV19|-|TRBJ1-5
TGTGCCAGTAGTATAGCGAGGGGTCCTCAGCCCCAGCATTTT
CASSIARGPQPQHF
>-|TRBV9|TRBD1|TRBJ2-7
TGTGCCAGCAGCTCGGGACAGGGAAACTACGAGCAGTACTTC
CASSSGQGNYEQYF
>-|TRBV5-8|TRBD2|TRBJ2-5
TGTGCCAGCAGCCGGGGAGGACTAGCGGAGACCCAGTACTTC
CASSRGGLAETQYF
>once|TRBV29-1|-|TRBJ2-6
TGCAGCGTATCAGGGTCTGGGGCCAACGTCCTGACTTTC
CSVSGSGANVLTF